The 22 T cell receptor beta chains below all came from one sample that was sequenced in a study of T cells after yellow fever vaccination. TCRdb itself ran the 5' RACE reads through MiXCR, one entry per CDR3 protein. The sample carries about 370,000 distinct CDR3 sequences, about 9.9% recorded once. The sequences come from PBMCs, collected on the day of the first yellow fever vaccination. The origin of the receptors is a man aged 18 to 35 who received the YFV17D yellow fever vaccine.

This clonotype was picked up many times. The chain employs TRBV7-2 and TRBJ2-7; D is uncertain. The CDR3 is 13 amino acids. The germline V and J ends were trimmed by 0 bases and 4 bases, with 7 bases remaining between them. From germline, CDR1 is SGHTA and CDR2 FQGNSA. CDR3 in DNA: TGTGCCAGCAGCTTAGCGGCAGCTTACGAGCAGTACGTC. Its protein product is CASSLAAAYEQYV.

This clonotype was counted between two and nine times. The CDR3 spells CAISESTGESETQYF. CDR3 coding DNA: TGTGCCATCAGTGAGTCGACAGGGGAGTCGGAGACCCAGTACTTC. The rearrangement links TRBV10-3 to TRBJ2-5; the match to TRBD1 covers 8 bases. Per the germline V gene, CDR1 is ENHRY and CDR2 is SYGVKD. The CDR3 has 15 residues. J gave up 5 bases and V 0 bases, and 5 bases lay outside the gene matches.

The chain uses TRBV29-1 and TRBJ2-1; TRBD2 aligns across 7 bases. The CDR3 is made up of 17 amino acids. V was clipped by 4 bases and J by 6 bases; unmatched bases: 18. The V gene's germline CDR1 is SQVTM and CDR2 ANQGSEA. The CDR3 loop reads CSVVPESGASKINEQFF. CDR3 in DNA: TGCAGCGTTGTGCCGGAAAGCGGGGCGAGCAAAATCAATGAGCAGTTCTTC.

The chain links TRBV4-1 to TRBJ2-5, with a possible D match to TRBD1 (6 bases). This CDR3 is built from 15 residues. Trimming removed 4 bases from V and 2 bases from J, with 14 bases in between. Germline-derived CDR1 and CDR2 are MGHRA and YSYEKL. The CDR3 is CASSPRGSWQETQYF. The DNA for the CDR3 is TGCGCCAGCAGCCCTAGGGGGTCGTGGCAAGAGACCCAGTACTTC.

This chain joins TRBV5-1 and TRBJ2-7; TRBD2 agrees at 11 bases. There are 15 residues in the CDR3. CDR1 is SGHRS and CDR2 is YFSETQ in the germline V gene. V lost 3 bases and J lost 0; bases outside the gene matches: 2. CDR3 residues: CASSSSGGISYEQYF. The CDR3 DNA sequence: TGCGCCAGCAGCTCTAGCGGGGGGATCTCCTACGAGCAGTACTTC.

This clonotype has ten or more counts. The chain has TRBV5-1 and TRBJ1-3; D is unresolved. Germline lookup yields CDR1 SGHRS and CDR2 YFSETQ. The length of the CDR3 is 17 residues. V was cut by 2 bases and J by 0 bases, with 15 bases left in between. CDR3 bases: TGCGCCAGCAGCTTATCCCAGGTCTTTTCCTCTGGAAACACCATATATTTT. As protein: CASSLSQVFSSGNTIYF.

This clonotype has more than one count but fewer than ten. The CDR3 reads CASRNQRGGEAFF. The CDR3 nucleotides read TGTGCCAGCAGAAACCAACGTGGTGGGGAAGCTTTCTTT. J is TRBJ1-1 and V is TRBV6-2 or TRBV6-3; no clear D. The CDR3 loop spans 13 amino acids. Germline CDR1 is MNHEY and CDR2 is SVGEGT. Between the trimmed V and J ends, which lost 6 bases and 8 bases, there was a span of 16 bases.

The chain has TRBV7-2 and TRBJ2-1, with 10 bases matching TRBD1. CDR3 length equals 16 residues. Germline V gene data show CDR1 as SGHTA and CDR2 as FQGNSA. Germline trimming cut 4 bases from V and 7 bases from J; bases unmatched to any gene: 10. In DNA, the CDR3 is TGTGCCAGCAGCTCCTCCCTGGGACAGGGGAGGAATGAGCAGTTCTTC. This gives the protein CASSSSLGQGRNEQFF. Using reference TRBV7-2 and TRBJ2-1 for the parts outside the CDR3, the full variable domain is GAGVSQSPSNKVTEKGKDVELRCDPISGHTALYWYRQSLGQGLEFLIYFQGNSAPDKSGLPSDRFSAERTGGSVSTLTIQRTQQEDSAVYLCASSSSLGQGRNEQFFGPGTRLTVL.

In the case of this clonotype: Since a much larger clone is just one base distant, this may be a read error. The rearrangement joins TRBV5-1 to TRBJ2-7; D possibly matches TRBD1 or TRBD2 (6 bases each). The CDR3 is made up of 13 amino acids. The V gene lost 5 bases and the J gene lost 6 bases, with 15 bases spanning the gap. Germline V CDR1 and CDR2: SGHRS, YFSETQ. The CDR3 is CASRTRGAGEQYF. The DNA of the CDR3 is TGCGCCAGCAGGACCAGGGGAGCGGGCGAGCAGTACTTC.

This clonotype was counted at least ten times. The chain joins TRBV12-3 or TRBV12-4 to TRBJ2-1; tentatively, D is TRBD1 (5 bases). The ends were cut back, 3 bases at V and 6 bases at J, with 9 bases in the middle. This CDR3 comprises 13 residues. CDR3 nucleotide sequence: TGTGCCAGCAGTTTTCAGGGTCCCAATGAGCAGTTCTTC. It codes for CASSFQGPNEQFF.

This clonotype was counted only a few times. The CDR3 coding sequence is TGCAGCGTCGGGACAGGGGGTACCGGGGAGCTGTTTTTT. This codes for CSVGTGGTGELFF. The genes are TRBV29-1 and TRBJ2-2, with 11 bases identical to TRBD1. The CDR3 length is 13 residues. The ends lost 6 bases at V and 5 bases at J; junction bases unmatched: 2. Germline CDR1 SQVTM, CDR2 ANQGSEA.

This clonotype was seen a handful of times. The V and J genes are TRBV20-1 and TRBJ2-7, with D hard to call. The length of the CDR3 is 12 residues. Trimming pared 5 bases from V and 4 bases from J, leaving 12 bases between. Germline V gene sequence: CDR1 DFQATT, CDR2 SNEGSKA (reference sequence). The CDR3 bases are TGCAGTGCTCTGGTTTCGGGTTACGAGCAGTACTTC. Translation gives CSALVSGYEQYF.

The rearrangement joins TRBV4-1 to TRBJ2-7, with 10 positions matching TRBD1. V lost 2 bases to trimming and J lost 5 bases; unmatched junction nucleotides: 6. CDR3 size: 15 residues. Germline V gene lookup returns CDR1 MGHRA and CDR2 YSYEKL. The CDR3 spells CASSQPIGTGDEQYF. The CDR3 DNA reads TGCGCCAGCAGCCAACCTATTGGGACAGGGGACGAGCAGTACTTC.

This clonotype was observed a handful of times. The chain carries TRBV5-5 and TRBJ2-3, with D unresolved. V was shortened by 4 bases and J by 3 bases, with 12 bases between the two germline ends. The CDR3 covers 14 residues. The germline V gene encodes CDR1 SGHKS and CDR2 YYEKEE (reference sequence). This chain's CDR3 is CASSPRMETDTQYF. The CDR3 DNA is TGTGCCAGCAGCCCACGTATGGAGACAGATACGCAGTATTTT. Drawing the rest from reference TRBV5-5 and TRBJ2-3, the complete variable domain is DAGVTQSPTHLIKTRGQQVTLRCSPISGHKSVSWYQQVLGQGPQFIFQYYEKEERGRGNFPDRFSARQFPNYSSELNVNALLLGDSALYLCASSPRMETDTQYFGPGTRLTVL.

Comment on this clonotype: A much larger clone sits a single nucleotide away, making a read error possible. The V gene is TRBV29-1, the J gene TRBJ1-4; the match to TRBD1 covers 10 bases. Germline V gene sequence: CDR1 SQVTM, CDR2 ANQGSEA. The CDR3 is 12 amino acids. CDR3 in amino acids: CIVGQGGEKLFF. In DNA, the CDR3 is TGCATCGTTGGACAGGGGGGAGAAAAACTGTTTTTT.

This clonotype was picked up many times. The chain joins TRBV7-3 to TRBJ1-1; TRBD1 matches 8 bases. The J segment lost 5 bases and the V segment lost 6 bases, leaving 5 bases of the junction unmatched. This CDR3 is built from 13 residues. Looked up from germline, CDR1 is SGHTA and CDR2 is FQGTGA. This CDR3 reads CASSYTGGTEAFF. For the CDR3, the DNA is TGTGCCAGCAGTTACACAGGGGGGACTGAAGCTTTCTTT.

In this sample, this clonotype turned up a few times. The chain is built from TRBV7-9 and TRBJ1-2, with a weak D call TRBD1 (6 bases). CDR3 length equals 15 residues. The germline V and J ends were trimmed by 1 base and 4 bases, with 13 bases remaining between them. Germline CDR1 and CDR2: SEHNR and FQNEAQ (reference sequence). The DNA for the CDR3 is TGTGCCAGCAGCTTAGGCCCCAGGGGACCCTATGGCTACACCTTC. It specifies CASSLGPRGPYGYTF.

The chain combines TRBV6-5 with TRBJ1-5, with D maybe TRBD1 (6 bases). The germline V gene has CDR1 MNHEY and CDR2 SVGAGI. The CDR3 sequence is 15 residues long. Trimming shortened V by 7 bases and J by 3 bases, and 16 bases separated the two germline ends. For the CDR3, the DNA is TGTGCCAGCAAGGGGACACCAGACTACAATCAGCCCCAGCATTTT. It encodes CASKGTPDYNQPQHF.

This clonotype came up a few times. The CDR3 protein is CSVDGTSGDLLAKNIQYF. CDR3 DNA sequence: TGCAGCGTTGATGGGACTAGCGGGGACCTTCTAGCCAAAAACATTCAGTACTTC. The J gene is TRBJ2-4, the V gene TRBV29-1; TRBD2 agrees at 13 bases. V lost 3 bases to trimming and J lost 0 bases; unmatched junction nucleotides: 8. Germline assignment: CDR1 SQVTM and CDR2 ANQGSEA. The CDR3 contains 18 residues.

A few counts support this clonotype. The chain employs TRBV12-3 or TRBV12-4 and TRBJ2-1, with 12 bases identical to TRBD2. The length of the CDR3 is 14 residues. V lost 6 bases, J lost 11 bases, and 8 bases stayed unmatched. The CDR3 DNA reads TGTGCCAGCAGCCCTAGCGGGGGGGCCGATCAGCAGTTCTTC. As protein: CASSPSGGADQQFF.

This clonotype appeared a few times. V is TRBV7-9 and J is TRBJ2-3; either TRBD1 or TRBD2 may supply D (5 bases each). This CDR3 contains 14 residues. The ends were cut back, 1 base at V and 3 bases at J, with 8 bases in the middle. Germline CDR1 is SEHNR and CDR2 is FQNEAQ (reference sequence). CDR3 nucleotide sequence: TGTGCCAGCAGCTTAGTAGAGGGGACAGATACGCAGTATTTT. This translates into CASSLVEGTDTQYF.

The V gene is TRBV7-8, the J gene TRBJ2-1; 9 nucleotides agree with TRBD1. CDR1 is SGHVS and CDR2 is FQNEAQ in the germline V gene. The V gene end was trimmed by 5 bases and the J gene end by 15 bases; junction bases not matched to a gene: 17. This CDR3 is 15 amino acids long. The CDR3 reads CASSTRADRGPRRFF. The CDR3 region has the DNA TGTGCCAGCAGCACTAGGGCGGACAGGGGACCACGTCGGTTCTTC. The full variable domain, completed using reference TRBV7-8 and TRBJ2-1, is GAGVSQSPRYKVAKRGQDVALRCDPISGHVSLFWYQQALGQGPEFLTYFQNEAQLDKSGLPSDRFFAERPEGSVSTLKIQRTQQEDSAVYLCASSTRADRGPRRFFGPGTRLTVL.